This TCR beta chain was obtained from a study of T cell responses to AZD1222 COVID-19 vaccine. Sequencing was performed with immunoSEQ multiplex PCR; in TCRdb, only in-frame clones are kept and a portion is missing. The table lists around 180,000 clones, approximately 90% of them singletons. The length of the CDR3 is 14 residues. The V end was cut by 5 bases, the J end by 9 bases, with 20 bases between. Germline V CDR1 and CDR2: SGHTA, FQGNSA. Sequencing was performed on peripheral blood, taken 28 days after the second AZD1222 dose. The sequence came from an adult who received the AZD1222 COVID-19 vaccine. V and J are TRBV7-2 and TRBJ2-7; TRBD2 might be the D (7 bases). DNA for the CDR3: TGTGCCAGCAGCCCGGGGGGCGGGACCCTAAGGCAGTACTTC. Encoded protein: CASSPGGGTLRQYF.